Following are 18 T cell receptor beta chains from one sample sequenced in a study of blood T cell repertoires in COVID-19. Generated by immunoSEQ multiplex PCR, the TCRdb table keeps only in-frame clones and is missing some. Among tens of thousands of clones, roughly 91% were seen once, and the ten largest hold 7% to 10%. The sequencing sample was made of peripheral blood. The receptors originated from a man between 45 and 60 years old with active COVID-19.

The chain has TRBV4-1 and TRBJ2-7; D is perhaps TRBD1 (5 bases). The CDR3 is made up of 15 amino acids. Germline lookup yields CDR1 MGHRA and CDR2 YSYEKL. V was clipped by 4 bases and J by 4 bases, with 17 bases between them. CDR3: CASSPPSAGPYEQYF. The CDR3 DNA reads TGCGCCAGCAGCCCCCCCTCCGCAGGGCCGTACGAGCAGTACTTC.

In DNA form, the CDR3 reads TGTGCCAGCGGAAATTACAGACAGGGGGCCTACGAGCAGTACTTC. Translating gives CASGNYRQGAYEQYF. This chain joins TRBV7-2 and TRBJ2-7; TRBD1 agrees at 9 bases. V dropped 8 bases and J dropped 2; count of bases not matched to a gene: 10. The V gene's germline CDR1 is SGHTA and CDR2 FQGNSA. The length of the CDR3 is 15 residues.

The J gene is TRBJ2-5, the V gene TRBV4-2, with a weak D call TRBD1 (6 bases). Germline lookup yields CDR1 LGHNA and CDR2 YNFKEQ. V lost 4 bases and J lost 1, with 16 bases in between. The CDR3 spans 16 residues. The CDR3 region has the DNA TGTGCCAGCAGCCCGCAACTTAGGGGGTCCCAAGAGACCCAGTACTTC. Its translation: CASSPQLRGSQETQYF.

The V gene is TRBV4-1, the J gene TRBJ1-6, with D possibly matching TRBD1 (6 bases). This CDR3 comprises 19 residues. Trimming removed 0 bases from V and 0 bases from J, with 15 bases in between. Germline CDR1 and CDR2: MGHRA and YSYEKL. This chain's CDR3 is CASSQDPTGTFSYNSPLHF. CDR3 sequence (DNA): TGCGCCAGCAGCCAAGATCCAACAGGGACCTTCTCCTATAATTCACCCCTCCACTTT.

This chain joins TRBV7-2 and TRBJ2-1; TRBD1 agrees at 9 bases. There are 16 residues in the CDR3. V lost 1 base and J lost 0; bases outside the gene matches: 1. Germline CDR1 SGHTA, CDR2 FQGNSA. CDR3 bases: TGTGCCAGCAGCTTAGGGGACAGGGTCTCCTACAATGAGCAGTTCTTC. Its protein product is CASSLGDRVSYNEQFF.

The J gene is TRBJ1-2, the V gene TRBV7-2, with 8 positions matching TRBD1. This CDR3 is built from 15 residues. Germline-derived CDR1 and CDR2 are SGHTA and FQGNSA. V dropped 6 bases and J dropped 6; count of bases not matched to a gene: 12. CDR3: CASSYIRGRVDGYTF. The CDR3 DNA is TGTGCCAGCAGTTACATCAGGGGGCGGGTGGATGGCTACACCTTC.

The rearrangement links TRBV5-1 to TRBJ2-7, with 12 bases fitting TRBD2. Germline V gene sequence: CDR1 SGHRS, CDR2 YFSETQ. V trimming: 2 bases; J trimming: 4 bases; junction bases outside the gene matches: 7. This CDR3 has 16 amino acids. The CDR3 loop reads CASSFASGGAVYEQYF. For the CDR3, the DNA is TGCGCCAGCAGCTTTGCTAGCGGGGGGGCTGTTTACGAGCAGTACTTC.

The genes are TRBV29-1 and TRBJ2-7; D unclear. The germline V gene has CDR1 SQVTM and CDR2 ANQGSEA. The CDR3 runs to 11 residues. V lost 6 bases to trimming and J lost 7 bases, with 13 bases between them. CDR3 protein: CSVVRVGEQYF. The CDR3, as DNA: TGCAGCGTCGTCCGGGTTGGGGAGCAGTACTTC.

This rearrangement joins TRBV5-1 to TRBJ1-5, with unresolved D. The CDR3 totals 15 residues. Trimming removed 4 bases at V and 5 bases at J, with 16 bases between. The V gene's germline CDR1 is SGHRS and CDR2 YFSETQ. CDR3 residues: CASSVDSPTDQPQHF. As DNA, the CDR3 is TGCGCCAGCAGCGTGGACTCGCCAACGGATCAGCCCCAGCATTTT.

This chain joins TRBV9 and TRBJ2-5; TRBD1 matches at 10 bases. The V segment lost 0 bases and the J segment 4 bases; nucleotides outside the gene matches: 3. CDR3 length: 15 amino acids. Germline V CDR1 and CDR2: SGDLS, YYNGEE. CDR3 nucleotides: TGTGCCAGCAGCGTAGAGGGACAGGGGAGAGAGACCCAGTACTTC. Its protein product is CASSVEGQGRETQYF.

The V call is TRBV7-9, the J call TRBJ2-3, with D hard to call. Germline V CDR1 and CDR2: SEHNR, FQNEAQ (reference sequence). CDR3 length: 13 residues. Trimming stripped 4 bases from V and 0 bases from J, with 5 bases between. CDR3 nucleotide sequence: TGTGCCAGCAGCTCCGGTAGCACAGATACGCAGTATTTT. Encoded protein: CASSSGSTDTQYF. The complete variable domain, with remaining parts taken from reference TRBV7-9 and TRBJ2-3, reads DTGVSQNPRHKITKRGQNVTFRCDPISEHNRLYWYRQTLGQGPEFLTYFQNEAQLEKSRLLSDRFSAERPKGSFSTLEIQRTEQGDSAMYLCASSSGSTDTQYFGPGTRLTVL.

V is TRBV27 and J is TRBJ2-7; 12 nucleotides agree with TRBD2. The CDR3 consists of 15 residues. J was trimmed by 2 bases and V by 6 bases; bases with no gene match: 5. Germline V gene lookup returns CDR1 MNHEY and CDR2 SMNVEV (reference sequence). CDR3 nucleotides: TGTGCCAGCAGAGCACTAGCGGGAGGTCCCTACGAGCAGTACTTC. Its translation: CASRALAGGPYEQYF.

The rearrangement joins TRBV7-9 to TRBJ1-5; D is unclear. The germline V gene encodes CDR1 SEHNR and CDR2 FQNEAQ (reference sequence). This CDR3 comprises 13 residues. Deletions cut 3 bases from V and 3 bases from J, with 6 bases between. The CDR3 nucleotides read TGTGCCAGCAGCTTCGGACTCAATCAGCCCCAGCATTTT. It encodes CASSFGLNQPQHF. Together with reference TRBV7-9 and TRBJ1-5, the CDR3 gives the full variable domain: DTGVSQNPRHKITKRGQNVTFRCDPISEHNRLYWYRQTLGQGPEFLTYFQNEAQLEKSRLLSDRFSAERPKGSFSTLEIQRTEQGDSAMYLCASSFGLNQPQHFGDGTRLSIL.

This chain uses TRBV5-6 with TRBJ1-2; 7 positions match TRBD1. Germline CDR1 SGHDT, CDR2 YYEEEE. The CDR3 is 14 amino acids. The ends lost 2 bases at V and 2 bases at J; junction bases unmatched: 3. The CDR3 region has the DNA TGTGCCAGCAGCTTTAGGGGGCGGAACTATGGCTACACCTTC. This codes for CASSFRGRNYGYTF.

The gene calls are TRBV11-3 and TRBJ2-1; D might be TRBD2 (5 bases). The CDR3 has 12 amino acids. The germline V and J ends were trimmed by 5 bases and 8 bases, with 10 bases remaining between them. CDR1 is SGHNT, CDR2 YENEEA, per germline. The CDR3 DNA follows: TGTGCCAGCAGCGGGAGTGGGGATGAGCAGTTCTTC. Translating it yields CASSGSGDEQFF.

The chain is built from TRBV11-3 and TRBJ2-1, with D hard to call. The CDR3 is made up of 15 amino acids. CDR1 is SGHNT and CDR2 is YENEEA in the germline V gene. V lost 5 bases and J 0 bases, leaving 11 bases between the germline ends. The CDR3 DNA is TGTGCCAGCAGCCCCATTAGCAGCTCCTACAATGAGCAGTTCTTC. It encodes CASSPISSSYNEQFF.

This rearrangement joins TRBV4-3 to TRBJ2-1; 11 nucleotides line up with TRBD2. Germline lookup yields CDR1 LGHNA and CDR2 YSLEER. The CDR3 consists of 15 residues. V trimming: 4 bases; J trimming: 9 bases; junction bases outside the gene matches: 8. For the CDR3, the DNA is TGCGCCAGCAGCCCGTCTTGGGGACTAGCGGCTGAGCAGTTCTTC. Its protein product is CASSPSWGLAAEQFF.

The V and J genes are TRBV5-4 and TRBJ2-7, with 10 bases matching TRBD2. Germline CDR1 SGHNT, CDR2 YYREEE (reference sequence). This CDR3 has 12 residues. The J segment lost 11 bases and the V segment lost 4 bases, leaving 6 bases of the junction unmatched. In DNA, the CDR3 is TGTGCCAGCAGCAAAGATAGCGGGGGGAAGTACTTC. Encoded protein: CASSKDSGGKYF.